This T cell receptor beta chain was obtained from a study of blood T cell repertoires in COVID-19. TCRdb's table, derived via immunoSEQ multiplex PCR, lists solely in-frame clones and lacks some. The sample has about 170,000 clones; about 86% are singletons. This CDR3 is 16 amino acids long. The sequence was obtained from a woman aged 65 to 85 who had recovered from COVID-19. Specimen: peripheral blood. V and J are TRBV21-1 and TRBJ1-6; TRBD1 is the table's D call and was not checked against the DNA. TRBV21-1 is a pseudogene. The CDR3 loop is CASRPGQRGLDSPLHF. CDR3 coding DNA: TGTGCCAGCAGACCGGGACAGCGTGGGTTGGATTCACCCCTCCACTTT.